This T cell receptor (beta chain) was obtained from a study of monozygotic twins with inflammatory bowel disease. Findings and limits, study-wide: Concordant and discordant twins showed no difference in repertoire similarity, possibly from limited power.

Per germline, CDR1 SGHRS and CDR2 YFSETQ. The CDR3 is made up of 16 amino acids. Details on this clonotype: The antigen remains unidentified.

Starting material for each TCR library was about 3,300 ng of total RNA. Each UMI harboured a 6-nucleotide sample barcode and was appended via template switching. TCRdb re-called the 5' RACE reads; one entry per CDR3 protein, DNA not given. The specimen's table records approximately 380,000 distinct CDR3 sequences. This TCR derives from a human donor with ulcerative colitis or Crohn's disease, or a healthy co-twin of an affected twin (not recorded which). The sequenced sample was blood. The chain employs TRBV5-1 and TRBJ2-7; no DNA is available, so the TRBD2 call from TCRdb remains unchecked. The CDR3 region is CASFISAGAEAVEQYF.